The 6 T cell receptor beta chains reported below all come from one sample, sequenced in a study of cytomegalovirus exposure and HLA in healthy donors. The PCR had 60 Vbeta and 13 Jbeta primers. Produced via immunoSEQ multiplex PCR; TCRdb's table is partial and in-frame only. The data include more than 50,000 clones; the top ten clones carry 6% to 7%. What was sequenced was PBMCs. These receptors originate from a woman aged 40 to 55 in good health and CMV-seronegative.

Details on this clone: The sample carries other DNA sequences with the same CDR3. The gene calls are TRBV18 and TRBJ1-1; no reliable D call. The germline V gene has CDR1 KGHSH and CDR2 LQKENI. The CDR3 runs 15 residues. Trimming took 0 bases from V and 1 from J, leaving 9 bases between them. The CDR3 DNA reads TGTGCCAGCTCACCACCGAGCGATTGGAACACTGAAGCTTTCTTT. It is translated as CASSPPSDWNTEAFF.

V usage is TRBV6-5 and J usage is TRBJ2-1, with D possibly TRBD1 on 5 matching bases. The CDR3 sequence is 16 residues long. Per the germline V gene, CDR1 is MNHEY and CDR2 is SVGAGI. V shed 0 bases and J shed 5 bases, with 14 bases lying between them. In DNA form, the CDR3 reads TGTGCCAGCAGTTACTCGGAAAGTACAGGTGACAATGAGCAGTTCTTC. Translating it yields CASSYSESTGDNEQFF.

The J gene is TRBJ1-6, the V gene TRBV30; 7 bases match TRBD1. The CDR3 length is 15 residues. Trimming cost V 8 bases and J 10 bases; bases outside gene matches: 17. Germline CDR1 GTSNPN, CDR2 SVGIG (reference sequence). CDR3 sequence (DNA): TGTGCCGGGACGCCTACGACAGGGCCCGTATCACCCCTCCACTTT. Translated: CAGTPTTGPVSPLHF.

The chain joins TRBV10-3 to TRBJ1-5; D gene ambiguous. CDR3 length: 13 amino acids. Germline CDR1 and CDR2: ENHRY and SYGVKD. V was trimmed by 7 bases and J by 5 bases, leaving 12 bases between them. The CDR3 coding sequence is TGTGCCATCACCGGAGGCGCAGATCAGCCCCAGCATTTT. Its translation: CAITGGADQPQHF.

This CDR3 reads CASYRGRGSPLHF. The CDR3 DNA is TGTGCCAGTTACAGGGGGCGCGGTTCACCCCTCCACTTT. The rearrangement links TRBV6-5 to TRBJ1-6; TRBD1 aligns across 9 bases. The length of the CDR3 is 13 residues. The V and J ends lost 9 bases and 9 bases, in that order; junction bases with no gene match: 6. Germline loops: CDR1 MNHEY, CDR2 SVGAGI.

V gene TRBV4-2 combines with J gene TRBJ2-1; a possible D gene is TRBD2 (8 bases). V lost 0 bases and J 4 bases, leaving 19 bases between the germline ends. The CDR3 length is 18 residues. Germline V gene sequence: CDR1 LGHNA, CDR2 YNFKEQ. CDR3 DNA: TGTGCCAGCAGCCAAGAGGGGGGGAGCGGGGGACAGTACAATGAGCAGTTCTTC. This sequence encodes CASSQEGGSGGQYNEQFF.